The rows below give T cell receptor beta chains drawn from one sample of a study of CD4 and CD8 cells across lung adenocarcinoma regions. MiXCR, run by TCRdb on the PCR reads, gives a single entry per CDR3 protein. In the table there are some 14,000 distinct CDR3 sequences, about 48% of which are singletons. Sequences were obtained from CD4+ T cells from the center of a lung tumor. The source is a male donor with lung adenocarcinoma. The CD4 and CD8 labels of this study may be unreliable. The CDR3 runs from the conserved cysteine through the conserved F or W. A D gene is named only where the DNA matches it firmly. Only part of the rows carry a size: once, few, many, or a class if the clone is expanded.

V gene	J gene	clone size	D gene	CDR3 protein	CDR3 DNA
TRBV24-1	TRBJ2-3	few	.	CATSDPQGTDTQYF	TGTGCCACCAGTGACCCGCAAGGCACAGATACGCAGTATTTT
TRBV6-1	TRBJ2-6	medium-sized	.	CASSEMFGNGANVLTF	.
TRBV6-5	TRBJ2-4	many	.	CASKGQPGLRWNLNIQYF	TGTGCCAGCAAAGGACAGCCCGGGCTTCGTTGGAACTTAAACATTCAGTACTTC
TRBV11-3	TRBJ2-7	.	.	CASTGGLNRDSYEQYF	TGTGCCAGTACCGGAGGATTGAACAGGGACTCCTACGAGCAGTACTTC
TRBV6-1	TRBJ2-5	medium-sized	.	CASSGEDTQETQYF	TGTGCCAGCAGTGGAGAGGACACACAAGAGACCCAGTACTTC
TRBV28	TRBJ2-1	.	TRBD2	CASSFLAGAETQFF	TGTGCCAGCAGTTTTTTAGCGGGGGCGGAGACCCAGTTCTTC
TRBV25-1	TRBJ2-3	.	.	CASSAGFGGGDTETQYF	TGTGCCAGCTCGGCGGGGTTCGGGGGCGGGGACACAGAGACGCAGTACTTT
TRBV6-5	TRBJ2-2	.	.	CARRLQSGIPGELYF	TGTGCCCGCAGACTCCAGTCCGGAATCCCAGGGGAGCTGTATTTT
TRBV4-1	TRBJ2-7	many	TRBD2	CASSQEVSGSPYEQYF	TGCGCCAGCAGCCAAGAGGTGAGCGGGAGTCCCTACGAGCAGTACTTC
TRBV10-3	TRBJ2-3	.	.	CALQDGSSDAQYF	TGTGCCCTCCAGGATGGGAGCAGCGATGCGCAGTATTTT
TRBV5-1	TRBJ2-7	few	TRBD2	CASSMGLAGAYEQYF	TGCGCCAGCAGCATGGGACTAGCGGGAGCCTACGAGCAGTACTTC
TRBV10-1	TRBJ2-3	.	.	CARGEGGKDTQYF	TGCGCCAGGGGTGAGGGGGGAAAAGACACTCAGTATTTT
TRBV6-5	TRBJ2-1	many	TRBD2	CASSYGLGSYNEQFF	TGTGCCAGCAGTTATGGACTAGGATCCTACAATGAGCAGTTCTTC
TRBV6-1	TRBJ2-3	many	TRBD2	CASSIAGGTDTQYF	TGTGCCAGCAGTATAGCGGGCGGCACAGATACGCAGTATTTT
TRBV7-2	TRBJ2-1	medium-sized	TRBD2	CASSPSVASGINEQFF	TGTGCCAGCAGCCCTTCGGTGGCTAGCGGGATCAATGAGCAGTTCTTC
TRBV10-3	TRBJ2-1	many	.	CAIRLDDDEQFF	TGTGCCATCAGACTCGATGACGATGAGCAGTTCTTC
TRBV6-1	TRBJ2-3	many	TRBD2	CASSESAGGTDTQYF	TGTGCCAGCAGTGAATCAGCGGGAGGCACAGATACGCAGTATTTT
TRBV6-9	TRBJ2-4	.	TRBD2	CASSYLAGPCAKNTQYF	TGTGCCAGCAGTTACCTAGCGGGGCCGTGCGCCAAAAATACTCAGTACTTC
TRBV6-1	TRBJ2-7	.	TRBD1	CASSTGTGGYEQYF	TGTGCCAGCAGCACCGGGACAGGGGGCTACGAGCAGTACTTC
TRBV6-5	TRBJ2-5	medium-sized	.	CASSPQRGDPETQYF	TGTGCCAGCAGCCCACAGCGTGGGGACCCGGAGACCCAGTACTTC
TRBV4-1	TRBJ2-1	many	.	CASSPVDHDEQFF	TGCGCCAGCAGCCCAGTCGATCACGATGAGCAGTTCTTC
TRBV6-1	TRBJ2-5	.	.	CAGRGGRDQETQYF	TGTGCCGGCAGGGGGGGCAGGGACCAAGAGACCCAGTACTTT
TRBV27	TRBJ2-5	many	TRBD2	CASSRLGVLGGSGETQYF	TGTGCCAGCAGCAGATTGGGGGTCTTAGGCGGGAGCGGGGAGACCCAGTACTTC
TRBV4-1	TRBJ2-5	once	.	CASSQDSRETQYF	TGCGCCAGCAGCCAAGATAGCCGAGAGACCCAGTACTTC
TRBV6-6	TRBJ2-3	medium-sized	TRBD2	CASSWTSGDGDTQYF	TGTGCCAGCAGTTGGACTAGCGGGGACGGAGATACGCAGTATTTT
TRBV27	TRBJ2-3	few	TRBD2	CASSSRLAGGTDTQYF	TGTGCCAGCAGTTCCCGACTAGCGGGAGGCACAGATACGCAGTATTTT
TRBV6-4	TRBJ2-1	many	.	CASSEGTDDNEQFF	TGTGCCAGCAGTGAAGGGACGGACGACAATGAGCAGTTCTTC
TRBV9	TRBJ2-1	.	TRBD1	CASSYPGQVNEQFF	TGTGCCAGCAGCTATCCAGGACAGGTCAATGAGCAGTTCTTC
TRBV7-6	TRBJ2-1	medium-sized	TRBD2	CASSLLSGLGNEQFF	TGTGCCAGCAGCTTACTTAGTGGACTAGGCAATGAGCAGTTCTTC
TRBV27	TRBJ2-2	once	.	CASRMPAANEEQFF	TGTGCCAGCCGCATGCCAGCCGCCAACGAGGAGCAGTTTTTT
TRBV10-2	TRBJ1-5	few	TRBD1	CASSESDQGVDQPQHF	TGCGCCAGCAGTGAGTCGGACCAGGGGGTAGATCAGCCCCAGCATTTT
TRBV6-1	TRBJ1-3	few	.	CRGRTGNTIYF	TGCCGCGGGCGTACGGGAAACACCATATATTTT
TRBV6-5	TRBJ2-1	medium-sized	TRBD2	CASTKREGGQFF	TGTGCCAGCACCAAGCGGGAGGGCGGGCAGTTCTTC
TRBV6-1	TRBJ2-3	.	.	CASRSGRGAKNMQYF	TGTGCCAGCAGGTCGGGGCGGGGAGCCAAAAATATGCAGTATTTT
TRBV12-3/TRBV12-4	TRBJ2-5	.	.	CASSCGGAAETQYF	TGTGCCAGCAGTTGCGGCGGAGCCGCAGAGACCCAGTATTTC
TRBV6-7	TRBJ1-6	.	.	CARAWDTDNSPLHF	TGTGCCAGGGCATGGGACACGGATAATTCACCCCTCCACTTT
TRBV10-2	TRBJ2-2	many	.	CATEFTAGELFF	TGCGCCACGGAATTCACGGCCGGGGAGCTGTTTTTT
TRBV4-1	TRBJ2-3	.	TRBD2	CASSQTPLRGLAGVGVTQYF	TGCGCCAGCAGCCAAACACCTCTCCGGGGGCTAGCGGGAGTAGGGGTTACGCAGTATTTT
TRBV6-1	TRBJ2-7	.	TRBD2	CASSEVGRVTGPYEQYF	TGTGCCAGCAGTGAAGTAGGGAGGGTGACGGGCCCCTACGAGCAGTACTTC
TRBV28	TRBJ1-2	few	.	CASSLEGWNYGYTF	TGTGCCAGCAGTTTAGAGGGATGGAACTATGGCTACACCTTC
TRBV10-1	TRBJ2-7	medium-sized	.	CASSEPTYEQYF	TGCGCCAGCAGTGAGCCCACCTACGAGCAGTACTTC
TRBV6-4	TRBJ2-1	few	.	CASSRASVDDEQFF	TGTGCCAGCAGCCGGGCTAGCGTTGACGATGAGCAGTTCTTC
TRBV6-1	TRBJ2-3	medium-sized	.	CASSRQGTSTDTQYF	TGTGCCAGCAGTCGGCAGGGGACGAGCACAGATACGCAGTATTTT
TRBV10-2	TRBJ2-3	.	TRBD2	CASSETREASTDTQYF	TGCGCCAGCAGTGAGACACGGGAGGCCTCCACAGATACGCAGTATTTT
TRBV6-1	TRBJ2-1	medium-sized	TRBD2	CASSERTSGRDEQFF	TGTGCCAGCAGTGAACGGACTAGCGGGAGGGATGAGCAGTTCTTC
TRBV30	TRBJ2-7	.	TRBD2	CAWRRAGAYEQYF	TGTGCCTGGAGGCGAGCGGGGGCCTACGAGCAGTACTTC
TRBV10-3	TRBJ1-1	.	.	CASKGTGDTEAFF	TGTGCCTCAAAAGGTACAGGTGACACTGAAGCTTTCTTT
TRBV7-3	TRBJ2-3	.	.	CASSFQAASTDAQYF	TGTGCCAGCAGCTTCCAGGCTGCGAGCACCGATGCGCAGTATTTT
TRBV20-1	TRBJ2-3	few	.	CSAAPGLFTDTQYF	TGCAGTGCTGCCCCCGGCCTTTTCACAGATACGCAGTATTTT
TRBV6-5	TRBJ2-5	medium-sized	.	CASTQDFETQYF	TGTGCCAGCACCCAAGATTTTGAGACCCAGTACTTC
TRBV9	TRBJ2-3	many	.	CASSVSGAGDTQYF	TGTGCCAGCAGCGTCTCCGGAGCGGGAGATACGCAGTATTTT